Sequencing of this T cell receptor beta chain was carried out in a study of blood T cell repertoires in COVID-19. Original analysis: Estimated nucleated cell counts came from reference gene primer amplification. TCRdb's copy holds only in-frame clones and misses some; the assay was immunoSEQ multiplex PCR. That table gives V, J and clone size, and the DNA gave D and trimming. The sample has under 250,000 clones; approximately 85% are singletons. Per the germline V gene, CDR1 is SEHNR and CDR2 is FQNEAQ (reference sequence). J was trimmed by 2 bases and V by 1 base; bases with no gene match: 8. CDR3 size: 17 residues.

The clonotype originates from a man aged 45-65 years with COVID-19, enrolled during active disease. The V and J genes are TRBV7-9 and TRBJ1-2; 9 bases match TRBD1. The sequencing input was peripheral blood. DNA of the CDR3: TGTGCCAGCAGCTTAGGGGCCTCAGGACAGGGGAACTATGGCTACACCTTC. Amino acid sequence: CASSLGASGQGNYGYTF.